One sample yielded the 13 T cell receptor beta chains listed below, sequenced in a study of regulatory T cells in long-lasting Graves disease. Library construction for TCR beta used iRepertoire HTBI primers and Arm-PCR of CDR3 regions. Via MiXCR, TCRdb re-called the multiplex PCR reads, giving one row per CDR3 protein. The sample holds some 560,000 distinct CDR3 sequences; about 16% are singletons and the top ten take roughly 25%. Time point indicated: newly diagnosed GD, antithyroid drugs for less than 3 months. Following extraction of RNA from PBMCs, that RNA was used to make the TCR library. The same specimen was also included in a second study, on T cells in Graves' hyperthyroidism and ophthalmopathy.

Here the sequenced sample was peripheral blood mononuclear cells (PBMCs), taken at new diagnosis, from a patient treated with antithyroid drugs. The receptors here all came from a middle-aged woman with Graves disease.

The chain joins TRBV27 to TRBJ2-1; D not resolved. Trimming removed 4 bases at V and 4 bases at J, with 8 bases between. Germline assignment: CDR1 MNHEY and CDR2 SMNVEV (reference sequence). The CDR3 has 13 amino acids. The CDR3, as DNA: TGTGCCAGCAGTTCCGGATGGTACAATGAGCAGTTCTTC. It codes for CASSSGWYNEQFF.

In this sample, this clonotype turned up many times. The rearrangement joins TRBV2 to TRBJ2-1; 11 nucleotides agree with TRBD2. V shed 6 bases, J shed 4 bases, and the junction held 5 bases outside the gene matches. The CDR3 has 15 amino acids. CDR1 and CDR2 (germline): SNHLY, FYNNEI. Here the CDR3 reads CASRDSGGAYNEQFF. CDR3 bases: TGTGCCAGCAGAGATAGCGGGGGGGCATACAATGAGCAGTTCTTC.

This clonotype has a count of ten or more. This chain links TRBV7-2 with TRBJ1-2; 8 bases fit TRBD1. Trimming cost V 1 base and J 8 bases; bases outside gene matches: 6. Germline-derived CDR1 and CDR2 are SGHTA and FQGNSA. This CDR3 spans 14 amino acids. The CDR3 DNA is TGTGCCAGCAGCTTAGTCCAGGGGGCGAAGGGCTACACCTTC. Protein product: CASSLVQGAKGYTF.

This chain uses TRBV12-3 or TRBV12-4 with TRBJ2-1; TRBD2 aligns across 11 bases. The CDR3 extends over 13 amino acids. Trimming took 2 bases from V and 15 from J; bases not matched to a gene: 6. The CDR3 sequence: CASSLLAGGHPFF. The CDR3 DNA is TGTGCCAGCAGTTTACTAGCGGGGGGCCATCCGTTCTTC.

This clonotype was picked up many times. The CDR3 protein is CASSLGQGAMNTEAFF. CDR3 DNA sequence: TGTGCCAGCAGTTTAGGTCAGGGGGCCATGAACACTGAAGCTTTCTTT. V usage is TRBV12-3 or TRBV12-4 and J usage is TRBJ1-1; 8 nucleotides match TRBD1. Unmatched junction bases numbered 4, after V lost 1 base and J lost 0 bases. The length of the CDR3 is 16 residues.

The DNA for the CDR3 is TGTGCCAGCAGACTCCCCACAGGGGGCATGAACACCGGGGAGCTGTTTTTT. Protein product: CASRLPTGGMNTGELFF. J is TRBJ2-2 and V is TRBV27; 9 bases are shared with TRBD1. Germline V gives CDR1 MNHEY, CDR2 SMNVEV (reference sequence). J gave up 1 base and V 6 bases, and 9 bases lay outside the gene matches. There are 17 residues in the CDR3.

The table lists this clonotype with many counts. V gene TRBV10-3 combines with J gene TRBJ2-2; TRBD2 matches 10 bases. The CDR3 contains 15 residues. V shed 9 bases, J shed 3 bases, and the junction held 7 bases outside the gene matches. The germline gives CDR1 ENHRY, CDR2 SYGVKD. The DNA of the CDR3 is TGTGCCATGGGCCTAGCGGGGGACGACACCGGGGAGCTGTTTTTT. The encoded protein is CAMGLAGDDTGELFF.

J is TRBJ2-1 and V is TRBV4-1, with 10 bases matching TRBD1. Trimming cost V 1 base and J 3 bases; bases outside gene matches: 9. Germline CDR1 reads MGHRA; CDR2 reads YSYEKL. This CDR3 spans 18 amino acids. CDR3 in DNA: TGCGCCAGCAGCCAAGCGGGACAGGGGCGCTTTCGCTACAATGAGCAGTTCTTC. Amino acids: CASSQAGQGRFRYNEQFF.

Note on this clonotype: This may stem from a read error, because a much larger clone lies one nucleotide away. This is likely a read error, given that the CDR3 carries no conserved phenylalanine or tryptophan at its end. The CDR3 sequence is CASSLVQGAKGYTS. DNA of the CDR3: TGTGCCAGCAGCTTAGTCCAGGGGGCGAAGGGCTACACCTCC. V gene TRBV7-2 combines with J gene TRBJ1-2, with 8 bases fitting TRBD1. Germline V gene data show CDR1 as SGHTA and CDR2 as FQGNSA. Trimming cost V 1 base and J 8 bases; bases outside gene matches: 6. CDR3 length equals 14 residues.

This chain links TRBV20-1 with TRBJ2-7; D is undetermined. This CDR3 is built from 13 residues. Germline CDR1 reads DFQATT; CDR2 reads SNEGSKA (reference sequence). V lost 0 bases, J lost 1 base, and 7 bases lay in between. CDR3 loop: CSARELGSYEQYF. The CDR3 bases are TGCAGTGCTAGAGAGCTGGGATCCTACGAGCAGTACTTC.

V gene TRBV10-3 combines with J gene TRBJ2-1; perhaps TRBD2 as D (6 bases). Near its end, the DNA agrees better with TRBJ2-5, so the J call may be wrong. The germline V gene encodes CDR1 ENHRY and CDR2 SYGVKD. This CDR3 is 15 amino acids long. CDR3 residues: CAIATGLYSGETQYF. CDR3 DNA sequence: TGTGCCATCGCGACGGGACTCTATTCTGGGGAGACCCAGTACTTC.

This clonotype was detected many times. This sequence joins TRBV20-1 and TRBJ1-6; TRBD1 aligns across 7 bases. Unmatched junction bases numbered 1, after V lost 1 base and J lost 7 bases. The CDR3 is 13 amino acids. Looked up from germline, CDR1 is DFQATT and CDR2 is SNEGSKA (reference sequence). CDR3 nucleotide sequence: TGCAGTGCTAGAGGGGGACAGAATTCACCCCTCCACTTT. Translated: CSARGGQNSPLHF.

This clonotype was observed a few times. V usage is TRBV7-9 and J usage is TRBJ1-2, with D hard to call. The length of the CDR3 is 16 residues. Germline V CDR1 and CDR2: SEHNR, FQNEAQ (reference sequence). V lost 3 bases to trimming and J lost 3 bases, with 17 bases between them. The CDR3 is CASSLVGEGVDYGYTF. The CDR3 nucleotides read TGTGCCAGCAGCTTGGTTGGCGAGGGCGTAGACTATGGCTACACCTTC.